The source of this TCR beta chain is a study of CD4 T cells in relation to SARS-CoV-2 and coronaviruses. General study results and limits: Each donor contributed either pre-pandemic or post-infection samples, not both.

Here immunoSEQ multiplex PCR was the method, and the copy in TCRdb shows in-frame clones only, minus some. The table lists around 25,000 clones, more than 65% of them singletons. CDR1 is SNHLY and CDR2 is FYNNEI in the germline V gene. Germline trimming cut 7 bases from V and 6 bases from J; bases unmatched to any gene: 7. The CDR3 runs to 15 residues. CD4+ T cells from unexposed donors were obtained before the COVID-19 pandemic (2011-2018). Isolation of CD4+ T cells took place after about eleven days in culture. Turning to this clone: What it binds is not known.

This chain connects TRBV2 to TRBJ2-2, with 11 bases that match TRBD2. The sequenced sample was CD4+ T cells from PBMCs, cultured in vitro. The clonotype originates from a human donor in good health. The CDR3 region has the DNA TGTGCCAGCAAAGTTGCGACTAGCGGGGCCGGGGAGCTGTTTTTT. Amino acid sequence: CASKVATSGAGELFF. Together with reference TRBV2 and TRBJ2-2, the CDR3 gives the full variable domain: EPEVTQTPSHQVTQMGQEVILRCVPISNHLYFYWYRQILGQKVEFLVSFYNNEISEKSEIFDDQFSVERPDGSNFTLKIRSTKLEDSAMYFCASKVATSGAGELFFGEGSRLTVL.